The next 26 T cell receptor beta chains were all read from a single sample in a study of CD8 T cells in Susac syndrome. After extraction with the RNeasy kit, roughly 0.45 to 1 ug of the RNA was reverse transcribed using random hexamers. TCRdb analysed the immunoSEQ multiplex PCR reads with MiXCR anew, one entry per CDR3 protein. The profile shows some 200,000 distinct CDR3 sequences, roughly 96% of them singletons. Sequencing was done on a sample of CD4+ T cells from PBMCs. Receptor source: a human donor with multiple sclerosis.

Notes on this clonotype: The germline gene is not matched at one end of the junction; a read error may be the cause. The genes are TRBV11-2 and TRBJ2-7; 11 nucleotides line up with TRBD2. Germline CDR1 is SGHAT and CDR2 is FQNNGV. The CDR3 length is 14 residues. This CDR3 reads CAGSEGTSGYEQYF. In DNA, the CDR3 is TGTGCCGGCAGCGAAGGGACTAGCGGCTACGAGCAGTACTTC. Full variable domain (remainder filled in from reference TRBV11-2 and TRBJ2-7): EAGVAQSPRYKIIEKRQSVAFWCNPISGHATLYWYQQILGQGPKLLIQFQNNGVVDDSQLPKDRFSAERLKGVDSTLKIQPAKLEDSAVYLCAGSEGTSGYEQYFGPGTRLTVT.

The gene calls are TRBV24-1 and TRBJ2-1; 7 bases are a match to TRBD2. The J segment lost 7 bases and the V segment lost 3 bases, leaving 14 bases of the junction unmatched. This CDR3 is built from 17 residues. Germline V lookup: CDR1 KGHDR, CDR2 SFDVKD. CDR3 loop: CATSDPGGGAPGNEQFF. DNA of the CDR3: TGTGCCACCAGTGATCCTGGGGGAGGGGCGCCCGGGAATGAGCAGTTCTTC.

The chain links TRBV12-3 or TRBV12-4 to TRBJ1-2; no definite D call. The V end was cut by 7 bases, the J end by 8 bases, with 14 bases between. CDR3 length equals 12 residues. The DNA of the CDR3 is TGTGCCAGCACCCTGAACGGTTGGGGCTACACCTTC. It codes for CASTLNGWGYTF.

The chain uses TRBV7-8 and TRBJ1-2; D not certain. Germline V gene data show CDR1 as SGHVS and CDR2 as FQNEAQ. Trimming took 5 bases from V and 6 from J, leaving 13 bases between them. This CDR3 is built from 13 residues. The CDR3 DNA is TGTGCCAGCAGCAGCAGATTCGGGAATGGCTACACCTTC. Translation gives CASSSRFGNGYTF.

The rearrangement links TRBV7-9 to TRBJ2-5; 8 bases fit TRBD1. Germline CDR1 and CDR2: SEHNR and FQNEAQ (reference sequence). This CDR3 has 14 residues. V dropped 2 bases and J dropped 4; count of bases not matched to a gene: 3. The CDR3 sequence is CASSLQGAGETQYF. The DNA of the CDR3 is TGTGCCAGCAGCTTACAGGGGGCAGGAGAGACCCAGTACTTC.

This sequence joins TRBV23-1 and TRBJ2-7; no reliable D call. TRBV23-1 is assigned to the ORF class and has an uncertain function. The ends were cut back, 7 bases at V and 5 bases at J, with 6 bases in the middle. CDR3 length: 10 amino acids. The CDR3 protein is CASMRDEQYF. In nucleotides, the CDR3 is TGCGCCAGCATGCGAGACGAGCAGTACTTC.

The chain links TRBV7-2 to TRBJ2-3, with 12 positions matching TRBD2. Germline trimming cut 7 bases from V and 6 bases from J; bases unmatched to any gene: 5. The CDR3 length is 14 residues. Germline V gene lookup returns CDR1 SGHTA and CDR2 FQGNSA. CDR3 in DNA: TGTGCCAGCATGCTAGCGGGGGGGCTGGATACGCAGTATTTT. Its protein product is CASMLAGGLDTQYF.

There are a few counts of this clonotype. This sequence joins TRBV20-1 and TRBJ2-2; unclear D gene. V was shortened by 3 bases and J by 2 bases, with 7 bases between the two germline ends. CDR1 DFQATT and CDR2 SNEGSKA come from the germline V gene (reference sequence). The CDR3 length is 13 residues. CDR3 sequence reads: CSASGTNTGELFF. The CDR3 DNA follows: TGCAGTGCTAGCGGTACCAACACCGGGGAGCTGTTTTTT.

V and J are TRBV20-1 and TRBJ2-3; 7 bases align to TRBD1. Trimming at V came to 3 bases and at J to 2 bases, leaving 5 bases not matched to a gene. Germline-derived CDR1 and CDR2 are DFQATT and SNEGSKA (reference sequence). The CDR3 contains 14 residues. The CDR3 bases are TGCAGTGCTAGCCCGGGACAGAACACAGATACGCAGTATTTT. Its protein is CSASPGQNTDTQYF.

The genes are TRBV4-1 and TRBJ1-1, with D possibly being TRBD1 (5 bases). With 0 bases removed from V and 6 bases from J, the gap between germline ends came to 14 bases. Germline V CDR1 and CDR2: MGHRA, YSYEKL. The CDR3 is 15 residues long. The CDR3 loop is CASSQEIGRVPEAFF. CDR3 coding DNA: TGCGCCAGCAGCCAAGAAATCGGCAGGGTCCCTGAAGCTTTCTTT.

The V and J genes are TRBV30 and TRBJ1-1; possibly TRBD1 for D (6 bases). Trimming cost V 2 bases and J 5 bases, with 9 bases left between them. Per germline, CDR1 GTSNPN and CDR2 SVGIG (reference sequence). This CDR3 spans 12 amino acids. The DNA of the CDR3 is TGTGCCTGGAGTCCCACAGGGACTGAAGCTTTCTTT. Protein sequence: CAWSPTGTEAFF.

V and J are TRBV20-1 and TRBJ2-7; D call uncertain. Germline CDR1 and CDR2: DFQATT and SNEGSKA (reference sequence). The CDR3 extends over 10 amino acids. Trimming took 1 base from V and 5 from J, leaving 3 bases between them. This chain's CDR3 is CSARGNEQYF. In DNA form, the CDR3 reads TGCAGTGCTAGAGGGAACGAGCAGTACTTC.

The chain carries TRBV3-1 and TRBJ2-7; 9 nucleotides match TRBD1. Germline trimming cut 0 bases from V and 6 bases from J; bases unmatched to any gene: 9. Looked up from germline, CDR1 is LGHDT and CDR2 is YNNKEL (reference sequence). This CDR3 is 16 amino acids long. CDR3 in DNA: TGTGCCAGCAGCCAAGACCCACGGGACAGGGTCCCCGAGCAGTACTTC. Its translation is CASSQDPRDRVPEQYF.

This clonotype occurred once. The chain has TRBV2 and TRBJ2-5, with TRBD2 matching over 9 bases. The trim removed 11 bases at V and 4 bases at J, leaving 11 bases unmatched. The CDR3 length is 14 residues. The germline V gene encodes CDR1 SNHLY and CDR2 FYNNEI. This CDR3 reads CALKVAGVRETQYF. The CDR3 nucleotides are TGTGCCCTCAAGGTAGCGGGGGTTCGAGAGACCCAGTACTTC.

The chain links TRBV29-1 to TRBJ2-3; D perhaps matches TRBD2 (6 bases). Trimming shortened V by 7 bases and J by 2 bases, and 19 bases separated the two germline ends. Germline V gives CDR1 SQVTM, CDR2 ANQGSEA. The CDR3 is made up of 15 amino acids. The CDR3 nucleotides read TGCAGCGCTGGGCCCGGGGGACTCCACACAGATACGCAGTATTTT. Translation: CSAGPGGLHTDTQYF.

This sequence joins TRBV7-3 and TRBJ2-5; D is unclear. Germline V gives CDR1 SGHTA, CDR2 FQGTGA. Trimming left V 5 bases short and J 5 bases short, with 15 bases between. CDR3 length: 14 amino acids. CDR3 DNA: TGTGCCAGCAGCAACGGCCGGGCGTCGGAGACCCAGTACTTC. This sequence encodes CASSNGRASETQYF.

The genes are TRBV20-1 and TRBJ1-5, with no clear D. The germline V and J ends were trimmed by 0 bases and 2 bases, with 8 bases remaining between them. The CDR3 has 14 amino acids. Looked up from germline, CDR1 is DFQATT and CDR2 is SNEGSKA (reference sequence). CDR3 in DNA: TGCAGTGCTAGAGATCGACTTGGCAATCAGCCCCAGCATTTT. Translated: CSARDRLGNQPQHF.

J is TRBJ2-7 and V is TRBV20-1, with a weak D call TRBD1 (6 bases). The CDR3 loop spans 15 amino acids. Germline V gene sequence: CDR1 DFQATT, CDR2 SNEGSKA (reference sequence). V lost 4 bases, J lost 8 bases, and 24 bases lay in between. The CDR3 protein is CSATTVQGHTGQQYF. The CDR3 bases are TGCAGTGCTACAACCGTACAGGGACACACAGGGCAGCAGTACTTC.

The J gene is TRBJ1-2, the V gene TRBV20-1; a possible D gene is TRBD1 (6 bases). Germline CDR1 and CDR2: DFQATT and SNEGSKA (reference sequence). CDR3 length equals 12 residues. Trimming left V 6 bases short and J 10 bases short, with 18 bases between. CDR3 region: CSAHDTGNDYTF. The CDR3, as DNA: TGCAGTGCCCACGACACAGGGAACGACTACACCTTC.

The V call is TRBV7-9, the J call TRBJ2-1, with D possibly TRBD1 on 6 matching bases. Trimming shortened V by 4 bases and J by 8 bases, and 21 bases separated the two germline ends. CDR3 length equals 16 residues. Germline loops: CDR1 SEHNR, CDR2 FQNEAQ (reference sequence). The DNA of the CDR3 is TGTGCCAGCAGCTCCTCGTGGGGACAAAGGCGCGATGAGCAGTTCTTC. This gives the protein CASSSSWGQRRDEQFF.

This chain joins TRBV29-1 and TRBJ2-5; D tentatively fits TRBD1 or TRBD2 (5 bases each). V was pared by 2 bases and J by 7 bases, with 17 bases between. The germline V gene has CDR1 SQVTM and CDR2 ANQGSEA. CDR3 length: 14 residues. The chain's CDR3 is CSVEKRGVRVTQYF. CDR3 in DNA: TGCAGCGTTGAAAAGAGGGGAGTCCGTGTGACCCAGTACTTC.

V usage is TRBV12-3 or TRBV12-4 and J usage is TRBJ1-4; D is unresolved. The ends were cut back, 3 bases at V and 3 bases at J, with 11 bases in the middle. The CDR3 totals 15 residues. CDR3 DNA: TGTGCCAGCAGTTTTTGGGGAACGGCTAATGAAAAACTGTTTTTT. Translation gives CASSFWGTANEKLFF.

This clonotype was seen only once. This chain connects TRBV12-3 or TRBV12-4 to TRBJ2-2; no definite D call. The length of the CDR3 is 15 residues. The ends were cut back, 3 bases at V and 6 bases at J, with 14 bases in the middle. The CDR3 coding sequence is TGTGCCAGCAGTTTGGTATGGGCCCCAGCCGGGGAGCTGTTTTTT. Translation: CASSLVWAPAGELFF.

This sequence joins TRBV20-1 and TRBJ2-1, with D possibly matching TRBD1 (7 bases). This CDR3 spans 14 amino acids. The V end lost 8 bases, the J end lost 4 bases, and 18 bases lay between the germline ends. Per germline, CDR1 DFQATT and CDR2 SNEGSKA (reference sequence). The CDR3, as DNA: TGCAGTTCGAAGGAGGGGGCCGGGTACAATGAGCAGTTCTTC. Translation: CSSKEGAGYNEQFF.

CDR3 sequence: CASSRLAGQGPYEQYF. For the CDR3, the DNA is TGCGCCAGCAGCAGATTAGCGGGACAGGGCCCCTACGAGCAGTACTTC. The chain combines TRBV4-1 with TRBJ2-7; D perhaps matches TRBD1 (9 bases). This CDR3 is 16 amino acids long. Germline CDR1 MGHRA, CDR2 YSYEKL. The V end lost 5 bases, the J end lost 2 bases, and 19 bases lay between the germline ends.

This chain joins TRBV28 and TRBJ2-7, with D possibly TRBD2 on 7 matching bases. This CDR3 has 12 residues. Trimming stripped 10 bases from V and 5 bases from J, with 15 bases between. Germline values: CDR1 MDHEN, CDR2 SYDVKM. The CDR3 DNA reads as TGTGCCACCCTACGGGGGGCCGACGAGCAGTACTTC. Amino acid sequence: CATLRGADEQYF. The whole variable domain, filled in from reference TRBV28 and TRBJ2-7, reads DVKVTQSSRYLVKRTGEKVFLECVQDMDHENMFWYRQDPGLGLRLIYFSYDVKMKEKGDIPEGYSVSREKKERFSLILESASTNQTSMYLCATLRGADEQYFGPGTRLTVT.